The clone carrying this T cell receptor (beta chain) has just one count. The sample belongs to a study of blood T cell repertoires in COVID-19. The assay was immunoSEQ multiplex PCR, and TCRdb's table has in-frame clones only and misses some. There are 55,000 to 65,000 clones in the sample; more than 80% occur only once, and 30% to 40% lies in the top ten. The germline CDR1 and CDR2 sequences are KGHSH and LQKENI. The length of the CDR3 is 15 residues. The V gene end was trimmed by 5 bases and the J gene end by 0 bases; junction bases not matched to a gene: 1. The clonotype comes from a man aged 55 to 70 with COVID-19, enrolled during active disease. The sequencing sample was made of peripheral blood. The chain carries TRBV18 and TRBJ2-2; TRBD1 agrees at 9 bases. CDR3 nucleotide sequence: TGTGCCAGCTCAACAGGGGGCCCGAACACCGGGGAGCTGTTTTTT. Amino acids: CASSTGGPNTGELFF.